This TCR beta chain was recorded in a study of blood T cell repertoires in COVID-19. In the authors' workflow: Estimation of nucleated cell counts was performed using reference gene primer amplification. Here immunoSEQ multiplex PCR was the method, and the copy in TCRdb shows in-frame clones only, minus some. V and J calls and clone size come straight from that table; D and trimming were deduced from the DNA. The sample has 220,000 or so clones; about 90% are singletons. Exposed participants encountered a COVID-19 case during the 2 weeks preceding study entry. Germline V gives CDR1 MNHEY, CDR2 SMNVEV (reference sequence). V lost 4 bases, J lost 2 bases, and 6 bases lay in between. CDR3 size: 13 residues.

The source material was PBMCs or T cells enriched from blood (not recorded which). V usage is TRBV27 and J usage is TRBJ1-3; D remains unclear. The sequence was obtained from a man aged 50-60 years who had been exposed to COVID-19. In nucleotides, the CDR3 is TGTGCCAGCAGTTCCCGGGCTGGAAACACCATATATTTT. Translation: CASSSRAGNTIYF.